This is a list of T cell receptor beta chains from one sample in a study of blood T cell repertoires in COVID-19. Libraries were prepared by immunoSEQ multiplex PCR; TCRdb keeps only in-frame clonotypes and omits some of them. The sample carries roughly 180,000 clones, around four fifths recorded once. Material: PBMCs or T cells enriched from blood (not recorded which). Receptor source: a woman in her forties or fifties in a cohort exposed to, infected with or recovered from COVID-19 (not recorded which). Each CDR3 is given with its conserved first and last residue. The D gene is left open where the match is weak. Only part of the rows carry a size: once, few, many, or a class if the clone is expanded.

- | TRBJ1-4 | TRBV27 | - | TGTGCCAGCAGTTTTAGCTGGGGCGGTAATGAAAAACTGTTTTTT | CASSFSWGGNEKLFF
- | TRBJ2-7 | TRBV4-1 | - | TGCGCCAGCGGAGCCCAACTCTCCTACGAGCAGTACTTC | CASGAQLSYEQYF
- | TRBJ1-1 | TRBV19 | - | TGTGCCAGTAGTGTGGACAGAGACACTGAAGCTTTCTTT | CASSVDRDTEAFF
- | TRBJ1-6 | TRBV11-2 | - | TGTGCCAGCAGCTTAATGGCAGGGAAGACTAATTCACCCCTCCACTTT | CASSLMAGKTNSPLHF
- | TRBJ1-5 | TRBV7-6 | - | TGTGCCAGCAGCGCCGAGTTCAATCAGCCCCAGCATTTT | CASSAEFNQPQHF
- | TRBJ2-1 | TRBV4-2 | TRBD2 | TGTGCCAGCAGCCAATATAGGACTAGCGGGAGTTCGACCTACAATGAGCAGTTCTTC | CASSQYRTSGSSTYNEQFF
- | TRBJ2-7 | TRBV7-2 | TRBD2 | TGTGCCAGCACCCTACTTACTAGCGGGGACGAGCAGTACTTC | CASTLLTSGDEQYF
- | TRBJ2-7 | TRBV2 | TRBD2 | TGTGCCAGCCAGGGACTAGCGGACTACGAGCAGTACTTC | CASQGLADYEQYF
- | TRBJ2-5 | TRBV6-5 | TRBD2 | TGTGCCAGCAGCCGCCTAGCGGAGGGGCAAGAGACCCAGTACTTC | CASSRLAEGQETQYF
- | TRBJ1-3 | TRBV28 | - | TGTGCCAGCAGTCAGGCCCAGTCTGGAAACACCATATATTTT | CASSQAQSGNTIYF
few | TRBJ1-2 | TRBV19 | - | TGTGCCAGTAGTATAGACGGGAACTATGGCTACACCTTC | CASSIDGNYGYTF
- | TRBJ2-2 | TRBV29-1 | - | TGCAGCGTTGAAAGGGCGACGGGAACCGGGGAGCTGTTTTTT | CSVERATGTGELFF
- | TRBJ2-1 | TRBV28 | TRBD2 | TGTGCCAGCAGTTTGGTAGCGGGAGTTGCAAATGAGCAGTTCTTC | CASSLVAGVANEQFF
- | TRBJ2-2 | TRBV7-2 | TRBD1 | TGTGCCAGCAGCGGGACAGGGGTCGGGGAGCTGTTTTTT | CASSGTGVGELFF
- | TRBJ1-1 | TRBV10-3 | - | TGTGCCATCAGTGAGGGGAGGTATTTGAACACTGAAGCTTTCTTT | CAISEGRYLNTEAFF
- | TRBJ2-7 | TRBV28 | - | TGTGCCAGCAGTAACCACGACAGTGCTCTCTACGAGCAGTACTTC | CASSNHDSALYEQYF
- | TRBJ2-3 | TRBV28 | TRBD1 | TGTGCCAGCAGTTTACGGACAGGGGTCACAGATACGCAGTATTTT | CASSLRTGVTDTQYF
- | TRBJ1-1 | TRBV7-9 | - | TGTGCCAGCAGCGCGAATGGGAGCTGGGACACTGAAGCTTTCTTT | CASSANGSWDTEAFF
- | TRBJ1-5 | TRBV5-4 | - | TGTGCCAGCAGCTTCGACTATACCCAGCCCCAGCATTTT | CASSFDYTQPQHF
- | TRBJ2-1 | TRBV6-5 | - | TGTGCCAGCAGTCCGACACTTGTGAATGAGCAGTTCTTC | CASSPTLVNEQFF
- | TRBJ2-3 | TRBV7-2 | - | TGTGCCAGCAGCCGCCGCGATCGGTCCGGAGATACGCAGTATTTT | CASSRRDRSGDTQYF
- | TRBJ1-1 | TRBV19 | TRBD1 | TGTGCCAGTAGGGTCGACAGGGTAAATCGGAACACTGAAGCTTTCTTT | CASRVDRVNRNTEAFF
- | TRBJ1-4 | TRBV18 | - | TGTGCCAGCTCACCACCTACAGAGGGAGGTGAAAAACTGTTTTTT | CASSPPTEGGEKLFF